The 24 T cell receptor beta chains listed next were all sequenced from one sample in a study of cytomegalovirus exposure and HLA in healthy donors. Primers: 60 Vbeta forward and 13 Jbeta reverse. Repertoires were generated with immunoSEQ multiplex PCR, while TCRdb's copy carries only in-frame clones and drops some. The sample has around 140,000 clones. Sample: PBMCs. The receptor source for this set is a male donor in good health and CMV-seronegative.

This sequence joins TRBV18 and TRBJ1-5, with D unclear. Trimming removed 0 bases at V and 4 bases at J, with 10 bases between. The CDR3 contains 15 residues. The germline gives CDR1 KGHSH, CDR2 LQKENI. This CDR3 reads CASSPPGVSNQPQHF. DNA for the CDR3: TGTGCCAGCTCACCACCGGGCGTTAGTAATCAGCCCCAGCATTTT.

This chain uses TRBV19 with TRBJ2-7; TRBD2 might be the D (6 bases). Germline CDR1 LNHDA, CDR2 SQIVND (reference sequence). This CDR3 region has 14 residues. V dropped 7 bases and J dropped 0 bases, with 13 bases sitting between them. CDR3 loop: CASKMAGSSYEQYF. DNA of the CDR3: TGTGCCAGTAAAATGGCGGGGAGCTCCTACGAGCAGTACTTC.

V and J are TRBV30 and TRBJ1-2, with D tentatively TRBD1 (6 bases). The germline CDR1 and CDR2 sequences are GTSNPN and SVGIG (reference sequence). CDR3 length: 13 residues. Trimming stripped 6 bases from V and 4 bases from J, with 15 bases between. In DNA, the CDR3 is TGTGCCTGTTCCCGACAGGTTACCTATGGCTACACCTTC. Translation: CACSRQVTYGYTF.

Notes on this clone: Other DNA sequences in this sample translate to the same CDR3. J is TRBJ1-1 and V is TRBV20-1; TRBD1 is a possible D gene (5 bases). Germline CDR1 is DFQATT and CDR2 is SNEGSKA (reference sequence). V was pared by 3 bases and J by 6 bases, with 8 bases between. The CDR3 spans 11 residues. CDR3 loop: CSASRGPEAFF. CDR3 in DNA: TGCAGTGCTAGTAGGGGTCCTGAAGCTTTCTTT.

This chain links TRBV5-3 with TRBJ1-1; 8 bases match TRBD1. TRBV5-3 is treated as an ORF (open reading frame) with a function not yet certain. This CDR3 is built from 15 residues. J gave up 1 base and V 4 bases, and 6 bases lay outside the gene matches. This CDR3 reads CARSLSDRGNTEAFF. CDR3 nucleotide sequence: TGTGCCAGAAGCCTAAGTGACAGGGGGAACACTGAAGCTTTCTTT.

The chain couples TRBV4-2 to TRBJ2-7; TRBD2 matches 10 bases. The CDR3 consists of 18 residues. Losses at the gene ends were 0 bases for V and 2 bases for J; bases not matched to a gene: 10. Germline values: CDR1 LGHNA, CDR2 YNFKEQ. The CDR3 nucleotides read TGTGCCAGCAGCCAAGACGGCAACATAGCGGGGGGAACCTACGAGCAGTACTTC. It codes for CASSQDGNIAGGTYEQYF.

The genes are TRBV6-1 and TRBJ2-7; a possible D gene is TRBD1 (6 bases). V gave up 9 bases and J gave up 1 base, with 16 bases separating them. This CDR3 spans 14 amino acids. Germline values: CDR1 MNHNS, CDR2 SASEGT. The CDR3 sequence: CASSRGFSSYEQYF. In DNA form, the CDR3 reads TGTGCCAGTTCTAGGGGGTTTTCATCCTACGAGCAGTACTTC.

The J gene is TRBJ1-1, the V gene TRBV30, with a weak D call TRBD1 (5 bases). The CDR3 sequence is 13 residues long. Per germline, CDR1 GTSNPN and CDR2 SVGIG (reference sequence). CDR3 in amino acids: CAFRRGWYTEAFF. The CDR3 nucleotides read TGTGCTTTTCGGCGGGGCTGGTACACTGAAGCTTTCTTT.

The chain has TRBV29-1 and TRBJ1-2; 8 nucleotides match TRBD1. The CDR3 length is 13 residues. The germline V gene has CDR1 SQVTM and CDR2 ANQGSEA. Germline trimming cut 3 bases from V and 5 bases from J; bases unmatched to any gene: 5. CDR3 sequence: CSVEWDRPYGYTF. For the CDR3, the DNA is TGCAGCGTTGAGTGGGACAGGCCTTATGGCTACACCTTC.

This chain connects TRBV25-1 to TRBJ2-1, with a tentative D call TRBD2 (5 bases). Germline values: CDR1 MGHDK, CDR2 SYGVNS. This CDR3 comprises 14 residues. The germline V and J ends were trimmed by 5 bases and 9 bases, with 17 bases remaining between them. The DNA for the CDR3 is TGTGCCAGCAGTAAGGACTCCACCTTCGGTGAGCAGTTCTTC. It yields the protein CASSKDSTFGEQFF.

This chain links TRBV28 with TRBJ2-7, with 14 bases identical to TRBD2. The V gene's germline CDR1 is MDHEN and CDR2 SYDVKM. Trimming at V came to 2 bases and at J to 2 bases, leaving 5 bases not matched to a gene. CDR3 length: 17 residues. Here the CDR3 DNA reads TGTGCCAGCAGTTTAGGGGGACTAGCGGGAGTTGCCTACGAGCAGTACTTC. Residues: CASSLGGLAGVAYEQYF.

The V gene is TRBV6-1, the J gene TRBJ1-5; no clear D gene. Trimming shortened V by 7 bases and J by 7 bases, and 17 bases separated the two germline ends. The length of the CDR3 is 14 residues. CDR1 and CDR2 (germline): MNHNS, SASEGT. CDR3 loop: CASIIARGGQPQHF. For the CDR3, the DNA is TGTGCCAGCATCATCGCCCGGGGAGGCCAGCCCCAGCATTTT.

This chain joins TRBV30 and TRBJ1-6; the D is unclear. The germline V gene has CDR1 GTSNPN and CDR2 SVGIG (reference sequence). This CDR3 contains 16 residues. The V gene lost 0 bases and the J gene lost 7 bases, with 16 bases spanning the gap. The CDR3 sequence: CAWSVLAPGRNSPLHF. The CDR3 DNA sequence: TGTGCCTGGAGTGTTCTTGCCCCCGGGAGGAATTCACCCCTCCACTTT.

The rearrangement uses TRBV7-2 and TRBJ2-2; maybe TRBD1 (5 bases). The V end lost 1 base, the J end lost 1 base, and 13 bases lay between the germline ends. The CDR3 totals 17 residues. CDR1 SGHTA and CDR2 FQGNSA come from the germline V gene. Here the CDR3 reads CASSLGGTGGNTGELFF. CDR3 DNA sequence: TGTGCCAGCAGCTTAGGGGGAACAGGCGGGAACACCGGGGAGCTGTTTTTT.

The gene calls are TRBV5-1 and TRBJ1-2; 7 bases fit TRBD1. This CDR3 has 12 residues. The V gene's germline CDR1 is SGHRS and CDR2 YFSETQ. Trimming at V came to 3 bases and at J to 8 bases, leaving 4 bases not matched to a gene. DNA for the CDR3: TGCGCCAGCAGCTCAGACAGGGACGGCTACACCTTC. Protein product: CASSSDRDGYTF.

The chain combines TRBV18 with TRBJ2-3, with TRBD2 matching 10 bases. Trimming cost V 2 bases and J 1 base; bases outside gene matches: 3. This CDR3 comprises 16 residues. CDR1 and CDR2 (germline): KGHSH, LQKENI. The CDR3 region is CASSPALAGRTDTQYF. The CDR3, as DNA: TGTGCCAGCTCACCAGCACTAGCGGGACGCACAGATACGCAGTATTTT.

This chain connects TRBV19 to TRBJ1-1; no definite D call. Germline values: CDR1 LNHDA, CDR2 SQIVND (reference sequence). This CDR3 is 15 amino acids long. Trimming left V 7 bases short and J 4 bases short, with 19 bases between. The CDR3 reads CASTPGGSRLTEAFF. The CDR3 coding sequence is TGTGCCAGTACCCCGGGAGGGTCCCGTCTCACTGAAGCTTTCTTT. Based on the CDR3 plus reference TRBV19 and TRBJ1-1, the full variable domain is DGGITQSPKYLFRKEGQNVTLSCEQNLNHDAMYWYRQDPGQGLRLIYYSQIVNDFQKGDIAEGYSVSREKKESFPLTVTSAQKNPTAFYLCASTPGGSRLTEAFFGQGTRLTVV.

The gene calls are TRBV9 and TRBJ2-7, with 8 nucleotides matching TRBD2. The length of the CDR3 is 13 residues. Germline CDR1 reads SGDLS; CDR2 reads YYNGEE. After removal of 2 bases from V and 4 bases from J, the junction contained 2 bases not matched to a gene. This chain's CDR3 is CASSVGTRYEQYF. The CDR3 bases are TGTGCCAGCAGCGTCGGGACTAGATACGAGCAGTACTTC.

The chain has TRBV6-5 and TRBJ1-5, with no clear D. CDR3 length: 14 residues. Germline V gene lookup returns CDR1 MNHEY and CDR2 SVGAGI. With 6 bases removed from V and 6 bases from J, the gap between germline ends came to 15 bases. This CDR3 reads CASSPAGGGQPQHF. The CDR3 DNA follows: TGTGCCAGCAGCCCCGCCGGAGGAGGTCAGCCCCAGCATTTT.

This chain uses TRBV18 with TRBJ1-2, with 9 bases aligning to TRBD1. Germline V gene lookup returns CDR1 KGHSH and CDR2 LQKENI. This CDR3 comprises 12 residues. V shed 3 bases and J 8 bases; nucleotides not matched to a gene: 1. This CDR3 is CASSPDRGGYTF. Here the CDR3 DNA reads TGTGCCAGCTCACCGGACAGGGGCGGCTACACCTTC.

The rearrangement joins TRBV18 to TRBJ1-1, with 8 bases identical to TRBD1. V lost 6 bases and J lost 4; bases outside the gene matches: 4. The germline CDR1 and CDR2 sequences are KGHSH and LQKENI. This CDR3 is 13 amino acids long. CDR3 amino acids: CASSHDRGTEAFF. The CDR3, as DNA: TGTGCCAGCTCTCATGACAGGGGCACTGAAGCTTTCTTT. Drawing the rest from reference TRBV18 and TRBJ1-1, the complete variable domain is NAGVMQNPRHLVRRRGQEARLRCSPMKGHSHVYWYRQLPEEGLKFMVYLQKENIIDESGMPKERFSAEFPKEGPSILRIQQVVRGDSAAYFCASSHDRGTEAFFGQGTRLTVV.

J is TRBJ1-5 and V is TRBV19, with D uncertain. CDR1 is LNHDA, CDR2 SQIVND, per germline (reference sequence). Trimming removed 5 bases from V and 5 bases from J, with 7 bases in between. The CDR3 sequence is 12 residues long. The CDR3 bases are TGTGCCAGTAGTCCCCCGTATCAGCCCCAGCATTTT. Its translation is CASSPPYQPQHF.

The chain employs TRBV6-6 and TRBJ1-6, with 7 bases that match TRBD1. Trimming at V came to 6 bases and at J to 3 bases, leaving 8 bases not matched to a gene. Germline-derived CDR1 and CDR2 are MNHNY and SVGAGI (reference sequence). The length of the CDR3 is 16 residues. The CDR3 region is CASRPSGQVYNSPLHF. CDR3 DNA sequence: TGTGCCAGCAGGCCATCCGGACAGGTCTATAATTCACCCCTCCACTTT.

This chain connects TRBV5-6 to TRBJ2-1; no firm D call. V was clipped by 3 bases and J by 4 bases, with 5 bases between them. Germline CDR1 SGHDT, CDR2 YYEEEE. There are 12 residues in the CDR3. The CDR3 sequence is CASSSFYNEQFF. The CDR3 DNA sequence: TGTGCCAGCAGCTCGTTTTACAATGAGCAGTTCTTC.